Below are 23 T cell receptor beta chains sequenced from a single sample in a study of monozygotic twins with inflammatory bowel disease. TCRdb reprocessed the 5' RACE reads, with one entry per CDR3 protein and no DNA. The record lists around 380,000 distinct CDR3 sequences, of which the ten most abundant hold more than 2%. Sequencing was done on a sample of blood. These receptor sequences come from a human donor with ulcerative colitis or Crohn's disease, or a healthy co-twin of an affected twin (not recorded which).

The CDR3: CASRPPRSTEAFF. The chain joins TRBV28 to TRBJ1-1; TCRdb lists TRBD1, though no DNA is available to test this call. Germline V gives CDR1 MDHEN, CDR2 SYDVKM. The CDR3 spans 13 residues.

The rearrangement joins TRBV5-1 to TRBJ2-3; TCRdb returns TRBD2, unconfirmable since there is no DNA. The CDR3 covers 15 residues. Per the germline V gene, CDR1 is SGHRS and CDR2 is YFSETQ. This CDR3 reads CASSAGLAGADTQYF.

V is TRBV20-1 and J is TRBJ2-3; there is no DNA to check the TCRdb D call of TRBD2. This CDR3 has 17 residues. From germline, CDR1 is DFQATT and CDR2 SNEGSKA (reference sequence). The CDR3 spells CSAPLYSGGPPGDTQYF.

The chain employs TRBV5-6 and TRBJ2-3; TCRdb's assignment of TRBD2 cannot be checked, as there is no DNA. Germline V gene data show CDR1 as SGHDT and CDR2 as YYEEEE. The CDR3 totals 18 residues. The CDR3 reads CASSFNYRLTAGTDTQYF.

J is TRBJ1-1 and V is TRBV2. Germline CDR1 SNHLY, CDR2 FYNNEI. CDR3 size: 13 residues. CDR3 amino acids: CASRGNVWTEAFF.

The rearrangement joins TRBV5-1 to TRBJ2-3; TCRdb selects TRBD2, and the lack of DNA leaves this call unchecked. This CDR3 has 16 amino acids. From germline, CDR1 is SGHRS and CDR2 YFSETQ. This CDR3 is CASSDIAGGQTDTQYF. The full variable domain, in which reference TRBV5-1 and TRBJ2-3 provide the parts outside the CDR3, is KAGVTQTPRYLIKTRGQQVTLSCSPISGHRSVSWYQQTPGQGLQFLFEYFSETQRNKGNFPGRFSGRQFSNSRSEMNVSTLELGDSALYLCASSDIAGGQTDTQYFGPGTRLTVL.

V usage is TRBV24-1 and J usage is TRBJ2-5. Per germline, CDR1 KGHDR and CDR2 SFDVKD. This CDR3 is built from 14 residues. CDR3 region: CATSDPDKRETQYF.

The chain recombines TRBV7-8 with TRBJ2-2; the TRBD1 assignment by TCRdb is unverifiable without DNA. This CDR3 spans 15 amino acids. Germline CDR1 SGHVS, CDR2 FQNEAQ. The CDR3: CASSKTEGNTGELFF. The full variable domain, rest sourced from reference TRBV7-8 and TRBJ2-2, is GAGVSQSPRYKVAKRGQDVALRCDPISGHVSLFWYQQALGQGPEFLTYFQNEAQLDKSGLPSDRFFAERPEGSVSTLKIQRTQQEDSAVYLCASSKTEGNTGELFFGEGSRLTVL.

V gene TRBV5-4 combines with J gene TRBJ1-2; without DNA, the TCRdb call of TRBD1 cannot be checked. CDR1 SGHNT and CDR2 YYREEE come from the germline V gene (reference sequence). The CDR3 covers 15 residues. CDR3 region: CASTQSTTGNYGYTF.

The J gene is TRBJ2-1, the V gene TRBV7-8. This CDR3 comprises 15 residues. Germline lookup yields CDR1 SGHVS and CDR2 FQNEAQ. CDR3: CASSRSRSSYNEQFF.

The CDR3 is CSARDPTGTRPNEQFF. The V call is TRBV20-1, the J call TRBJ2-1; no DNA is available, so the TRBD2 call from TCRdb remains unchecked. From germline, CDR1 is DFQATT and CDR2 SNEGSKA (reference sequence). This CDR3 is 16 amino acids long.

The chain joins TRBV4-1 to TRBJ2-3; the TRBD2 assignment by TCRdb is unverifiable without DNA. Germline-derived CDR1 and CDR2 are MGHRA and YSYEKL. This CDR3 region has 18 residues. The CDR3 sequence: CASSQERVRSGRTDTQYF.

This chain connects TRBV30 to TRBJ1-5. The CDR3 sequence is 14 residues long. Germline V gene data show CDR1 as GTSNPN and CDR2 as SVGIG (reference sequence). The CDR3 here is CAWSLGSGNQPQHF.

The chain links TRBV20-1 to TRBJ2-5; as DNA is missing, the TRBD1 call by TCRdb cannot be tested. CDR3 length equals 15 residues. Germline assignment: CDR1 DFQATT and CDR2 SNEGSKA (reference sequence). The CDR3 loop reads CSARDPGQGGETQYF.

This chain's CDR3 is CASSLSAVTNTEAFF. The V and J genes are TRBV27 and TRBJ1-1. CDR1 and CDR2 from the germline V gene are MNHEY and SMNVEV (reference sequence). This CDR3 spans 15 amino acids.

The chain recombines TRBV6-1 with TRBJ1-1; without DNA, the TCRdb call of TRBD1 cannot be checked. The CDR3 consists of 16 residues. The germline gives CDR1 MNHNS, CDR2 SASEGT. The CDR3: CASREDYRGRITEAFF.

CDR3 sequence reads: CASQGGDNEQFF. The chain joins TRBV6-2 or TRBV6-3 to TRBJ2-1; TCRdb selects TRBD1, and the lack of DNA leaves this call unchecked. The CDR3 runs 12 residues. From germline, CDR1 is MNHEY and CDR2 SVGEGT.

The chain uses TRBV20-1 and TRBJ2-1; TCRdb's D call of TRBD1 is untestable without DNA. The CDR3 has 16 residues. CDR1 is DFQATT and CDR2 is SNEGSKA in the germline V gene (reference sequence). This chain's CDR3 is CSASPRQGAVNNEQFF.

The CDR3 is CATSRVVGINEKLFF. The chain recombines TRBV15 with TRBJ1-4. The CDR3 loop spans 15 amino acids. Germline CDR1 is LNHNV and CDR2 is YYDKDF (reference sequence). Using reference TRBV15 and TRBJ1-4 for the parts outside the CDR3, the full variable domain is DAMVIQNPRYQVTQFGKPVTLSCSQTLNHNVMYWYQQKSSQAPKLLFHYYDKDFNNEADTPDNFQSRRPNTSFCFLDIRSPGLGDTAMYLCATSRVVGINEKLFFGSGTQLSVL.

The rearrangement joins TRBV12-3 or TRBV12-4 to TRBJ2-1. This CDR3 has 13 amino acids. CDR3 amino acids: CASSLFASNEQFF.

This chain uses TRBV5-5 with TRBJ2-3; TCRdb proposes TRBD2, but this gene call is untestable without DNA. From germline, CDR1 is SGHKS and CDR2 YYEKEE (reference sequence). The CDR3 sequence is 14 residues long. Here the CDR3 reads CASSLWGVTDTQYF. Looking up the rest from reference TRBV5-5 and TRBJ2-3 gives the full variable domain: DAGVTQSPTHLIKTRGQQVTLRCSPISGHKSVSWYQQVLGQGPQFIFQYYEKEERGRGNFPDRFSARQFPNYSSELNVNALLLGDSALYLCASSLWGVTDTQYFGPGTRLTVL.

The J gene is TRBJ2-2, the V gene TRBV5-1; without DNA, the TCRdb call of TRBD1 cannot be checked. Germline V gene sequence: CDR1 SGHRS, CDR2 YFSETQ. The CDR3 extends over 17 amino acids. The chain's CDR3 is CASSPWDVWGDTGELFF.

The chain uses TRBV7-8 and TRBJ2-2. Germline V gene lookup returns CDR1 SGHVS and CDR2 FQNEAQ. CDR3 size: 13 residues. The chain's CDR3 is CAKNRANTGELFF.